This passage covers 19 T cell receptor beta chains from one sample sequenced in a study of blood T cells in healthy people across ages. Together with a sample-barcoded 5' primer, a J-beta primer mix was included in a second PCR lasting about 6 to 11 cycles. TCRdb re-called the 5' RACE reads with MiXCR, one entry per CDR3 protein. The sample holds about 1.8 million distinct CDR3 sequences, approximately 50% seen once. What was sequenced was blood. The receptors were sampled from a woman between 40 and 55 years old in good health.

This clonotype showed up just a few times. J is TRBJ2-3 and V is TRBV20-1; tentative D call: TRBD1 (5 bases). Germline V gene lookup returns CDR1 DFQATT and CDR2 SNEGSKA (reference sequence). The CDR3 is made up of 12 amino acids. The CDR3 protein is CRHGAGTDTQYF. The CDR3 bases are TGCAGACATGGGGCCGGCACAGATACGCAGTATTTT.

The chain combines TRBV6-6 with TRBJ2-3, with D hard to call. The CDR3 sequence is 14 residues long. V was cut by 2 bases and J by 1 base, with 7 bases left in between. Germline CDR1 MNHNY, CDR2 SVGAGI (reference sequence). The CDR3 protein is CASSYPPGTDTQYF. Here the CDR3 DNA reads TGTGCCAGCAGTTACCCCCCTGGCACAGATACGCAGTATTTT.

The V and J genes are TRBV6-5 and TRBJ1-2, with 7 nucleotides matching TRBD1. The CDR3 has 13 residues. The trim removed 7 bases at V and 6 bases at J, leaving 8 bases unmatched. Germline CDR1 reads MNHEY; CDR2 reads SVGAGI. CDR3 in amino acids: CASTAGGGNGYTF. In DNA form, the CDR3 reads TGTGCCAGCACCGCGGGAGGGGGCAATGGCTACACCTTC.

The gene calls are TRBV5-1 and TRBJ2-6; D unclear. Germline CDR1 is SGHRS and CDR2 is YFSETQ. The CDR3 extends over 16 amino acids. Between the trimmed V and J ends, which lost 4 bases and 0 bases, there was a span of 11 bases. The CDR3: CASSRIGGSGANVLTF. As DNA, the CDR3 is TGCGCCAGCAGCCGAATCGGCGGCTCTGGGGCCAACGTCCTGACTTTC.

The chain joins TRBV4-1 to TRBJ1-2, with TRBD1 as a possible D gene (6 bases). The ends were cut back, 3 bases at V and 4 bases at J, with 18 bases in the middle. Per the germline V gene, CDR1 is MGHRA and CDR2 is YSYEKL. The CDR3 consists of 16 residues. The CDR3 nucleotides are TGCGCCAGCAGCCAGGGCGGGACACCCCAACCCTATGGCTACACCTTC. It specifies CASSQGGTPQPYGYTF.

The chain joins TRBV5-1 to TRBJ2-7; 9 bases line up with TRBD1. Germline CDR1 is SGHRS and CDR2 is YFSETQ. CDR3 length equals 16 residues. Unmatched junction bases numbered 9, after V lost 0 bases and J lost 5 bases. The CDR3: CASSLETGTGSHEQYF. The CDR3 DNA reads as TGCGCCAGCAGCTTGGAAACCGGGACAGGGTCCCACGAGCAGTACTTC. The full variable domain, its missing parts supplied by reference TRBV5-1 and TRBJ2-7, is KAGVTQTPRYLIKTRGQQVTLSCSPISGHRSVSWYQQTPGQGLQFLFEYFSETQRNKGNFPGRFSGRQFSNSRSEMNVSTLELGDSALYLCASSLETGTGSHEQYFGPGTRLTVT.

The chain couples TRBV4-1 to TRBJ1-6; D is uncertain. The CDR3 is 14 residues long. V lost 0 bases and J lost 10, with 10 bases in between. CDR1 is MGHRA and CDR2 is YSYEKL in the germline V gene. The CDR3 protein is CASSQEGQTSPLHF. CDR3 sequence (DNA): TGCGCCAGCAGCCAAGAAGGGCAGACCTCACCCCTCCACTTT.

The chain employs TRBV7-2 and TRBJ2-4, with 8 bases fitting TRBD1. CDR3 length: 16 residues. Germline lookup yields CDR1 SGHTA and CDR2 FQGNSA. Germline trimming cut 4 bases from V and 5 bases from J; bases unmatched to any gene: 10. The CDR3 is CASSSWTGFGENIQYF. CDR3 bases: TGTGCCAGCAGCTCATGGACAGGGTTTGGCGAAAACATTCAGTACTTC.

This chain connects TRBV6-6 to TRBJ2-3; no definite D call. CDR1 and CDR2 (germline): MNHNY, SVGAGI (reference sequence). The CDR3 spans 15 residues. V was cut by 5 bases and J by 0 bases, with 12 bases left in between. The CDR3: CASSTTRWSTDTQYF. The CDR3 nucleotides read TGTGCCAGCAGTACTACCAGGTGGAGCACAGATACGCAGTATTTT.

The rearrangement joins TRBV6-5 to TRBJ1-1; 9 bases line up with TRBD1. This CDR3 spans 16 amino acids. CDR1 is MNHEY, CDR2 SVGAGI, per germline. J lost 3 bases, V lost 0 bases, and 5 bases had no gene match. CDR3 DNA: TGTGCCAGCAGTTACTCAAGGACAGGGGTTCACACTGAAGCTTTCTTT. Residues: CASSYSRTGVHTEAFF.

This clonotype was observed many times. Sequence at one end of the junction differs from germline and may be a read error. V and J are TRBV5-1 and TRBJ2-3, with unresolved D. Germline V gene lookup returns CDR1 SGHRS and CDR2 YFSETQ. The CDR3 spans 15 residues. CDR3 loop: CASSLDRASTDTQYF. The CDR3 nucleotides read TGTGCCAGCAGCTTAGATCGTGCTAGCACAGATACGCAGTATTTT.

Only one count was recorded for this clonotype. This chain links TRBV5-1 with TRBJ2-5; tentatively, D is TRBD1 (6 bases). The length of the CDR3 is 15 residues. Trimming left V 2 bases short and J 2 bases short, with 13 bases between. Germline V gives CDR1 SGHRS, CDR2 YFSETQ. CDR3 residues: CASSFYQGKQETQYF. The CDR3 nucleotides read TGCGCCAGCAGCTTTTATCAGGGGAAACAAGAGACCCAGTACTTC.

This CDR3 reads CASSLSWTGASEQYF. For the CDR3, the DNA is TGTGCCAGCAGTTTATCTTGGACAGGGGCTTCCGAGCAGTACTTC. V is TRBV28 and J is TRBJ2-1, with TRBD1 matching over 9 bases. The end of the DNA is better explained by TRBJ2-7, so the J call may be wrong. The CDR3 consists of 15 residues. Germline V gene sequence: CDR1 MDHEN, CDR2 SYDVKM.

The CDR3 DNA reads as TGTGCCAGCAGTGTCGGGACATTAGGGGTGACCCAGTACTTC. It yields the protein CASSVGTLGVTQYF. V and J are TRBV28 and TRBJ2-7, with D possibly TRBD1 on 6 matching bases. The J call may be faulty, since TRBJ2-5 better matches the DNA end. Germline CDR1 and CDR2: MDHEN and SYDVKM. The CDR3 has 14 amino acids.

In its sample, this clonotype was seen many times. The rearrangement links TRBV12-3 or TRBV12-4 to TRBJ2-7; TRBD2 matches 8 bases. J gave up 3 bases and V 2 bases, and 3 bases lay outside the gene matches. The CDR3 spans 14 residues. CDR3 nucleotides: TGTGCCAGCAGTTTACGGGGGGGACGCTACGAGCAGTACTTC. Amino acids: CASSLRGGRYEQYF.

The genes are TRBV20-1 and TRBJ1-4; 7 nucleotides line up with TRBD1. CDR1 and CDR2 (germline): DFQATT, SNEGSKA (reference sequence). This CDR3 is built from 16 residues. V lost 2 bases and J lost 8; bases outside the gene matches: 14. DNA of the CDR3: TGCAGTGCTAGACCTTATAGGGGGCGACGGGCCGAAAAACTGTTTTTT. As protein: CSARPYRGRRAEKLFF.

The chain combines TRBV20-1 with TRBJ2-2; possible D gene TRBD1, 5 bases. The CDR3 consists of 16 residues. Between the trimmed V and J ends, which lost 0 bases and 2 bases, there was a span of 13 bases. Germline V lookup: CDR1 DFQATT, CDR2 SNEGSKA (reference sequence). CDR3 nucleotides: TGCAGTGCTAGAGATTTCAGGGCCGGCAACACCGGGGAGCTGTTTTTT. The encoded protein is CSARDFRAGNTGELFF.

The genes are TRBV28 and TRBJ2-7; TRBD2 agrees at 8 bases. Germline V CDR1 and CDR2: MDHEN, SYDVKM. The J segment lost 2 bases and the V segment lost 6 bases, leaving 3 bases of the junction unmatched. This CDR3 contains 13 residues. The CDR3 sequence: CASRLADAYEQYF. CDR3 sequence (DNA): TGTGCCAGCAGACTAGCGGACGCCTACGAGCAGTACTTC.

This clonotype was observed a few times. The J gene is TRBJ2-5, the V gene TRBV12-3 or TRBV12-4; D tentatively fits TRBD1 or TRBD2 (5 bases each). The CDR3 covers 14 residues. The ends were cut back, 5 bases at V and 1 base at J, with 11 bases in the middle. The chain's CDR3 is CASSEGPRQETQYF. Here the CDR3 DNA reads TGTGCCAGCAGTGAGGGACCTCGCCAAGAGACCCAGTACTTC.